The present entry profiles one T cell receptor (beta chain) with its context. Its antigen remains unknown. This entry is derived from a study of cytomegalovirus exposure and HLA in healthy donors. Study in general: There were 90 million to 140 million unique TCR beta sequences, drawn from 150 million to 200 million T cells, in an earlier analysis. General study findings and limits: Association with HLA alleles at 0.05 false discovery rate was found for 15,000 to 20,000 TCR beta sequences in a later analysis. Cytomegalovirus-associated TCR beta chains were listed, numbering more than 150. Later analysis demonstrated an association between a missense DCLRE1C variant and TCR beta V- and J-gene trimming.

Germline CDR1 reads SGHRS; CDR2 reads YFSETQ. V shed 4 bases and J 2 bases; nucleotides not matched to a gene: 6. This CDR3 region has 16 residues. PCR used 60 Vbeta primers and 13 Jbeta primers. Data came from immunoSEQ multiplex PCR; TCRdb stores just in-frame clones and leaves some out. The sample lists about 170,000 clones; 75% to 85% were seen once. Material: PBMCs. The genes are TRBV5-1 and TRBJ2-1; 10 nucleotides agree with TRBD2. The source is a woman aged 45-65 years in good health and CMV-seronegative. The CDR3: CASSPLAGVTYNEQFF. The CDR3 nucleotides read TGCGCCAGCAGCCCCCTAGCGGGAGTGACCTACAATGAGCAGTTCTTC.